This T cell receptor (beta chain) was identified during a study of blood T cell repertoires in COVID-19. The CDR3 contains 14 residues. Germline V gene data show CDR1 as SGHTA and CDR2 as FQGNSA. V was clipped by 5 bases and J by 10 bases; unmatched bases: 10. The data were produced by immunoSEQ multiplex PCR, yet TCRdb's version contains in-frame clones alone and is incomplete. The table has 300,000 or so clones, around nine tenths seen once. This TCR derives from a man in his fifties with active or convalescent COVID-19. Sequencing was done on a sample of peripheral blood. The J gene is TRBJ1-1, the V gene TRBV7-2; 10 positions agree with TRBD1. This chain's CDR3 is CASSPSGQGGRAFF. DNA of the CDR3: TGTGCCAGCAGCCCCTCCGGACAGGGGGGGCGAGCTTTCTTT. Looking up the rest from reference TRBV7-2 and TRBJ1-1 gives the full variable domain: GAGVSQSPSNKVTEKGKDVELRCDPISGHTALYWYRQSLGQGLEFLIYFQGNSAPDKSGLPSDRFSAERTGGSVSTLTIQRTQQEDSAVYLCASSPSGQGGRAFFGQGTRLTVV.